The present T cell receptor beta chain was sequenced within a study of early T cells in non-severe SARS-CoV-2 infection (dated by TCRdb to the early 2020s). In terms of the full investigation: Bulk RNA from unsorted whole blood was used for TCR sequencing, so alpha and beta chains could not be paired.

This was a case-control study nested in a cohort of healthcare workers in London, UK, who had nasopharyngeal swab PCR tests and blood samples taken every week. Between 23 and 31 March 2020, the week of the UK lockdown, healthcare workers were enrolled and then followed up weekly for as long as 16 weeks. The germline V gene (reference sequence) specifies LGHDT as CDR1 and YNNKEL as CDR2. From the cysteine up to the phenylalanine, the CDR3 has a length of 17 residues. Only the CDR3 region is kept as DNA, spanning 51 bases read in frame from base 1. The junction shows trimming of 2 bases on V and 6 bases on J, and the gene matches do not reach 14 bases of it. Paper-wide results and their limitations: Matching against VDJdb was skewed toward anti-spike CD8 responses, likely underestimated virus-specific expansions, and missed private and CD4 specificities.

This clonotype occurred many times. Its antigen is not yet known. No base quality information exists; no much larger clone differs at one position. The library was produced with 5' RACE. These reads were obtained on a NextSeq 500. In the TCR library protocol, unique molecular identifiers were attached to individual cDNA molecules to correct for PCR bias and sequencing error. Both TCR alpha and beta chains were sequenced, and tight co-correlation was observed between alpha and beta sequence abundances in each sample. The authors' pipeline ran thus. Decombinator V4 was used to perform V gene, J gene and CDR3 annotation of TCR sequences. TCRs were defined as expanded if a significant change between any two time points was detected under a Poisson model with p below 0.0001. TCR abundances were normalised to the total number of TCRs sequenced per sample and were expressed as counts per million. MAIT TCRs were defined by TRAV1-2 paired with TRAJ12, TRAJ20 or TRAJ33, and iNKT TCRs by TRAV10 paired with TRAJ18. A search of VDJdb, accessed on 1 November 2021, was run for TCRs annotated to CMV, EBV and SARS-CoV-2, with TCRs annotated for multiple antigens excluded. In-frame beta chains were kept once TCRdb had trimmed the public reads at Q25 with fastp and called clones with MiXCR. CDR3 protein sequences are deduplicated, and each keeps its most common genes and DNA. None of the V and J calls come from the authors' own analysis; TCRdb made them. Across this sample there are tens of thousands of distinct CDR3 sequences, with around 10% seen only once. The ten largest clones capture 3.5% to 5% of the sample.

The sequencing here drew on whole blood, taken at baseline. The sequence was obtained from an adult who was a healthcare worker with PCR-confirmed SARS-CoV-2 infection or an uninfected control (not recorded which). Recombination joined TRBV3-1 with TRBJ2-7, with 9 junctional bases fitting TRBD2. The CDR3 sequence is CASSQSGDLAGAFEQYF. At the DNA level, the sequence is TGTGCCAGCAGCCAATCTGGGGACTTAGCGGGAGCGTTCGAGCAGTACTTC.